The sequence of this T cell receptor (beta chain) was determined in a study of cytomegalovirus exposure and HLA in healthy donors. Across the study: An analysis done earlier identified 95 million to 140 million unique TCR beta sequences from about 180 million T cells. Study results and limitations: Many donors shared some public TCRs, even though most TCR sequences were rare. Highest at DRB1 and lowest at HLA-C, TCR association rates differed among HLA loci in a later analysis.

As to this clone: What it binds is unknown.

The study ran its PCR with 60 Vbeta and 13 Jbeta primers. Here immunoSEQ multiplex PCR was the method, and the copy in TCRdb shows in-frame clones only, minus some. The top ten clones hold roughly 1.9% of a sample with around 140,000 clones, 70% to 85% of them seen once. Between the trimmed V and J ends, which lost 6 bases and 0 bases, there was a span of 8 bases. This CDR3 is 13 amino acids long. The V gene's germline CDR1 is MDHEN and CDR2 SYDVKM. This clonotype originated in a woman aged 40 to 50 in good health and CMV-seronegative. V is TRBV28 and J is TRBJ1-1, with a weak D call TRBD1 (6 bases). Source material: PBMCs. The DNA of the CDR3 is TGTGCCAGCAGGTGGACAGTGAACACTGAAGCTTTCTTT. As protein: CASRWTVNTEAFF.